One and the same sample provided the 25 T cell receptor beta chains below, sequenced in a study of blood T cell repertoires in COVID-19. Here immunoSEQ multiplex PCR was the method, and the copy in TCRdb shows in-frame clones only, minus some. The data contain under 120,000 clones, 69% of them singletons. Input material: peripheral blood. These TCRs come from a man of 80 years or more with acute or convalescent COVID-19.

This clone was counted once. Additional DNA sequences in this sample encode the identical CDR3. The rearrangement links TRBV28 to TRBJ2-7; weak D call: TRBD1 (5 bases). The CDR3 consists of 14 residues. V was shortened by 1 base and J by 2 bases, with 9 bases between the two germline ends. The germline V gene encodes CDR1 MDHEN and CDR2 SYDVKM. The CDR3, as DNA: TGTGCCAGCAGTTTATATAGGGGCACCTACGAGCAGTACTTC. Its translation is CASSLYRGTYEQYF.

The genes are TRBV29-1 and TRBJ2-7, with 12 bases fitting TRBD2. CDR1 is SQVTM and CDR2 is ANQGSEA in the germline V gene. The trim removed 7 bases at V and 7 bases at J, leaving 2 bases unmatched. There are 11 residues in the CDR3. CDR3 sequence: CSAGLAGEQYF. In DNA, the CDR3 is TGCAGCGCTGGACTAGCGGGAGAGCAGTACTTC.

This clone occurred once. Written as DNA, the CDR3 is TGTGCCAGCAGCGAGGGTTGGTCACCCCTCCACTTT. It is translated as CASSEGWSPLHF. V and J are TRBV6-2 or TRBV6-3 and TRBJ1-6, with D uncertain. The CDR3 consists of 12 residues. The germline V gene has CDR1 MNHEY and CDR2 SVGEGT. The germline V and J ends were trimmed by 6 bases and 10 bases, with 10 bases remaining between them.

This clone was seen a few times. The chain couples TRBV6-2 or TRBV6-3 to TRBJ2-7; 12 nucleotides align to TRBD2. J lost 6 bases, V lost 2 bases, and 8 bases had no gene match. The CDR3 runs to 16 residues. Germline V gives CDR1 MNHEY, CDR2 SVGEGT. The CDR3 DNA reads TGTGCCAGCAGTTACACTAGCGGGAGGCCCCTCGGCGAGCAGTACTTC. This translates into CASSYTSGRPLGEQYF.

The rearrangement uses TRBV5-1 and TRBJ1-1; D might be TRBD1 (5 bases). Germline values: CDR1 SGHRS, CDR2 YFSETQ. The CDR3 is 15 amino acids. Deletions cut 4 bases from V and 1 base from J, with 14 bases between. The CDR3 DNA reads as TGCGCCAGCAGCGGTCTTAGGGGCGCGAACACTGAAGCTTTCTTT. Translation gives CASSGLRGANTEAFF.

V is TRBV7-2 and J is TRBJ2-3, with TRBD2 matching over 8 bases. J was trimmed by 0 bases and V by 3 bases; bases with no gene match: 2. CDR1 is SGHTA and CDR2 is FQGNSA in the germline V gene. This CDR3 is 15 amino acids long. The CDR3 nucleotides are TGTGCCAGCAGCTTGGGACTAGGGAGCACAGATACGCAGTATTTT. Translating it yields CASSLGLGSTDTQYF.

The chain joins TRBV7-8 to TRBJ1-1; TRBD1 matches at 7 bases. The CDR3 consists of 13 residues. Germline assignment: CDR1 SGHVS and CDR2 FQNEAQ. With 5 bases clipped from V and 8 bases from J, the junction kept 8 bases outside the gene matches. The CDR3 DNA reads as TGTGCCAGCAGCCTAAGGGGGCTCGCCGAAGCTTTCTTT. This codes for CASSLRGLAEAFF.

CDR3: CASSSRRGGPNYGYTF. The CDR3 DNA follows: TGTGCCAGCAGCTCTCGGCGAGGGGGTCCTAACTATGGCTACACCTTC. The chain carries TRBV5-6 and TRBJ1-2; D may be TRBD1 (6 bases). Trimming shortened V by 3 bases and J by 0 bases, and 15 bases separated the two germline ends. Germline V gives CDR1 SGHDT, CDR2 YYEEEE. The CDR3 has 16 amino acids.

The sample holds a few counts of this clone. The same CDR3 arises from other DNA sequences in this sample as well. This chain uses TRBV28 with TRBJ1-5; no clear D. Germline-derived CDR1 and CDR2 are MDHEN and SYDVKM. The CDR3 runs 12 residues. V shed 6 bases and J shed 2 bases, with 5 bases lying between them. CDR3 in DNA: TGTGCCAGCAGCCCCGGCAATCAGCCCCAGCATTTT. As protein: CASSPGNQPQHF.

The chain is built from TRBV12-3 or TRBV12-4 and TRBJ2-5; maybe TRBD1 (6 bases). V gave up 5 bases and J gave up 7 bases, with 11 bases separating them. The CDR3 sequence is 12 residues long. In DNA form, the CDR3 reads TGTGCCAGCAGTGACAGGTTCGTGACCCAGTACTTC. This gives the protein CASSDRFVTQYF.

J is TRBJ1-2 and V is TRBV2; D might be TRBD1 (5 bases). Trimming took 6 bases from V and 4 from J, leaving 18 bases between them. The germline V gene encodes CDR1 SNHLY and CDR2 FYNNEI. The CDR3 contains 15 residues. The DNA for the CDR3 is TGTGCCAGCAGCCCAGGGACGGGAGGTTTCTATGGCTACACCTTC. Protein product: CASSPGTGGFYGYTF.

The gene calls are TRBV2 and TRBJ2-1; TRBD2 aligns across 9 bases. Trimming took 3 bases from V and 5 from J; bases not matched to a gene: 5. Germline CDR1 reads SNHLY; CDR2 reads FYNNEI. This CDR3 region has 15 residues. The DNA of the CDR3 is TGTGCCAGCAGTGACTGGACTAGCGCTCACAATGAGCAGTTCTTC. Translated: CASSDWTSAHNEQFF.

CDR3 protein: CASSLGTDAYEQYF. The CDR3 DNA follows: TGTGCCAGCAGCCTCGGGACAGACGCCTACGAGCAGTACTTC. This rearrangement joins TRBV9 to TRBJ2-7, with 7 bases lining up with TRBD1. The CDR3 is 14 amino acids. Germline V lookup: CDR1 SGDLS, CDR2 YYNGEE. J lost 2 bases, V lost 4 bases, and 6 bases had no gene match.

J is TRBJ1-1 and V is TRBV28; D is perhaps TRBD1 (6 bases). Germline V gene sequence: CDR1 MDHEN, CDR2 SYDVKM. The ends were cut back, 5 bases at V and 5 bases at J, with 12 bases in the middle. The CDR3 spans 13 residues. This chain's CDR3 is CASSPAGETEAFF. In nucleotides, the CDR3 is TGTGCCAGCAGTCCCGCAGGGGAGACTGAAGCTTTCTTT. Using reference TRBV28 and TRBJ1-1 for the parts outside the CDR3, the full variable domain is DVKVTQSSRYLVKRTGEKVFLECVQDMDHENMFWYRQDPGLGLRLIYFSYDVKMKEKGDIPEGYSVSREKKERFSLILESASTNQTSMYLCASSPAGETEAFFGQGTRLTVV.

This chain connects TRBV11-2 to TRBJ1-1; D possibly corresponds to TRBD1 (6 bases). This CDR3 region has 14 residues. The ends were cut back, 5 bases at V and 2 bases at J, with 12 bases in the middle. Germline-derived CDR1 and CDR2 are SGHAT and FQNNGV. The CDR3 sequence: CASSPRGGNTEAFF. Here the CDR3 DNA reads TGTGCCAGCAGCCCAAGAGGGGGAAACACTGAAGCTTTCTTT.

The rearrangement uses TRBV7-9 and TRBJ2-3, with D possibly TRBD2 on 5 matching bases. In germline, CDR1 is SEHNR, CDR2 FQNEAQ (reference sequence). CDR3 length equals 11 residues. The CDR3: CAFRTAGSQYF. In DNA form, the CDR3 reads TGTGCATTTCGGACTGCAGGTTCGCAGTATTTT.

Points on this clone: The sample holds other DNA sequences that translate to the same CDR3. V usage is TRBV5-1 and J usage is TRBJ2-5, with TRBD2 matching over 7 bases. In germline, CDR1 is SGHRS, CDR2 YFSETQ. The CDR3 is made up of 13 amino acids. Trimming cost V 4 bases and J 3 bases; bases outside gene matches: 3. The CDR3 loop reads CASSAGLKETQYF. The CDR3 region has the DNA TGCGCCAGCAGCGCGGGACTAAAAGAGACCCAGTACTTC.

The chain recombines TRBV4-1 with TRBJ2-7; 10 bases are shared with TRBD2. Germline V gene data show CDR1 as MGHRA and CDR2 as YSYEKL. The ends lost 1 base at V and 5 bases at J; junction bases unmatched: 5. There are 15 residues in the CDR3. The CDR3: CASSQGLAGVHEQYF. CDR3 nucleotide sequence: TGCGCCAGCAGCCAAGGGCTAGCGGGAGTCCACGAGCAGTACTTC.

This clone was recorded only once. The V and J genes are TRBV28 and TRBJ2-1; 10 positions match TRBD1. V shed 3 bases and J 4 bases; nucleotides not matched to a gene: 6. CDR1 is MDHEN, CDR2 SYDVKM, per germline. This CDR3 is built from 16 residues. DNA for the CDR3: TGTGCCAGCAGTTTGCCGGGACAGGGGCTGTACAATGAGCAGTTCTTC. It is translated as CASSLPGQGLYNEQFF.

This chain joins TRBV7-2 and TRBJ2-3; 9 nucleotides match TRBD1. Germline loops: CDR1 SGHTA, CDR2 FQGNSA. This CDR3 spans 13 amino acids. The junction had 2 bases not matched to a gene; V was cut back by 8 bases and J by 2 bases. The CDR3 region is CASLQGATDTQYF. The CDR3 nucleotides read TGTGCCAGCTTACAGGGGGCCACAGATACGCAGTATTTT.

The chain's CDR3 is CATSPGGTGYHEQYF. CDR3 sequence (DNA): TGTGCCACCAGCCCGGGCGGGACAGGGTACCACGAGCAGTACTTC. This chain connects TRBV15 to TRBJ2-7; 9 positions match TRBD1. The CDR3 is 15 residues long. In germline, CDR1 is LNHNV, CDR2 YYDKDF (reference sequence). Germline trimming cut 5 bases from V and 5 bases from J; bases unmatched to any gene: 10.

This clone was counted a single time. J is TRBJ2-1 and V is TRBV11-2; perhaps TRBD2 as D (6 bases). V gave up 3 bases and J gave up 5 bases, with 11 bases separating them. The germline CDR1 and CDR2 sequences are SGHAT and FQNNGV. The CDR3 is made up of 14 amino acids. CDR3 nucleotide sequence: TGTGCCAGCAGCTTGGGACTCGTTAACAATGAGCAGTTCTTC. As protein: CASSLGLVNNEQFF.

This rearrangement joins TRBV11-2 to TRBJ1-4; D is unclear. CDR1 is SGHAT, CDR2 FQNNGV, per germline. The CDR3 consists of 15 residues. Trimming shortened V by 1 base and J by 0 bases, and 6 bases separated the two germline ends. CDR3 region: CASSLAYATNEKLFF. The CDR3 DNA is TGTGCCAGCAGCTTAGCCTATGCAACTAATGAAAAACTGTTTTTT.

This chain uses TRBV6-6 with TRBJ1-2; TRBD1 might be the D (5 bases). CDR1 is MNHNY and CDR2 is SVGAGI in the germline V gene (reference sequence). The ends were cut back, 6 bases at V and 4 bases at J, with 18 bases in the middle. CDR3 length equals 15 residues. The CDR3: CASSPSGGKTYGYTF. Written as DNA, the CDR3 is TGTGCCAGCAGCCCCTCTGGGGGGAAGACCTATGGCTACACCTTC.

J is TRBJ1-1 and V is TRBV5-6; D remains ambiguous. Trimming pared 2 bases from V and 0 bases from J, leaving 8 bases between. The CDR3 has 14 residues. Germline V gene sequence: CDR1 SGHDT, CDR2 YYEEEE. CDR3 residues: CASSFISVNTEAFF. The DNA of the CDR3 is TGTGCCAGCAGCTTTATTTCAGTGAACACTGAAGCTTTCTTT.